The T cell receptor beta chain described here comes from a study of cytomegalovirus exposure and HLA in healthy donors. Study-wide results and limits: The classifier was said to identify cytomegalovirus status with high specificity and sensitivity.

Concerning this clone: Its antigen is still unknown.

PCR primers comprised 60 Vbeta and 13 Jbeta primers. In the original workflow: A later analysis counted some 87 million unique TCR beta chains, 9.5 million to 13 million shared. Using immunoSEQ multiplex PCR, the repertoire was profiled, and TCRdb retains in-frame clones only, with some absent. From that table come the V and J calls and clone size; the DNA was used to work out D and trimming. In the table there are some 150,000 clones, around three quarters of which are singletons. There are 13 residues in the CDR3. Germline CDR1 SNHLY, CDR2 FYNNEI. Trimming left V 3 bases short and J 4 bases short, with 9 bases between.

The sequencing sample was made of PBMCs. This chain connects TRBV2 to TRBJ1-1; no clear D. This receptor was taken from a man between 35 and 55 years old in good health and CMV-seropositive. The CDR3 sequence is CASSEREITEAFF. Written as DNA, the CDR3 is TGTGCCAGCAGTGAGAGGGAGATCACTGAAGCTTTCTTT.